One sample yielded the 25 T cell receptor beta chains listed below, sequenced in a study of blood T cell repertoires in COVID-19 (dated by TCRdb to about 2020). Libraries were constructed by the immunoSEQ multiplex PCR assay. What TCRdb holds here is the immuneACCESS table cut down to in-frame rearrangements. Part of the clones is not present; checked against another copy, under half of the missing clones reflect an unresolved V gene, and the others are unexplained. The sample profile shows some 220,000 clones; around 82% of them were found once. The ten top clones hold 13% of the sample. The sample was peripheral blood. Receptors originate from a human donor in a cohort sampled during active COVID-19.

This chain joins TRBV7-9 and TRBJ2-2, with D tentatively TRBD2 (5 bases). CDR3 length: 15 residues. Germline assignment: CDR1 SEHNR and CDR2 FQNEAQ (reference sequence). The germline V and J ends were trimmed by 5 bases and 3 bases, with 13 bases remaining between them. In DNA, the CDR3 is TGTGCCAGCAGCCTCCCCGGAGGCGACACCGGGGAGCTGTTTTTT. Its translation is CASSLPGGDTGELFF.

This chain links TRBV18 with TRBJ2-1; 14 positions agree with TRBD2. This CDR3 contains 20 residues. The V and J ends lost 3 bases and 9 bases, in that order; junction bases with no gene match: 19. Per the germline V gene, CDR1 is KGHSH and CDR2 is LQKENI. The CDR3 reads CASSPSTSGGAFLYSSEQFF. Here the CDR3 DNA reads TGTGCCAGCTCACCGTCGACTAGCGGGGGGGCCTTTTTATATAGTAGTGAGCAGTTCTTC.

This clone showed up just a few times. The junction departs from the called germline gene at one end, perhaps through a read error. The chain uses TRBV28 and TRBJ2-7; 11 bases are shared with TRBD2. This CDR3 has 12 residues. The germline V gene encodes CDR1 MDHEN and CDR2 SYDVKM. CDR3 nucleotides: TGTGCCAGCAGCCCAGGACTAGCGGGCCGGGAATTC. Amino acid sequence: CASSPGLAGREF.

V and J are TRBV5-4 and TRBJ1-1; possibly TRBD1 for D (6 bases). Germline V CDR1 and CDR2: SGHNT, YYREEE (reference sequence). This CDR3 has 14 residues. Trimming pared 0 bases from V and 6 bases from J, leaving 12 bases between. CDR3 sequence reads: CASSLARGGSEAFF. The CDR3 DNA is TGTGCCAGCAGCTTGGCCAGGGGTGGTTCTGAAGCTTTCTTT.

Within the sample, this clone is medium-sized. The chain recombines TRBV7-9 with TRBJ2-2, with 8 bases fitting TRBD1. This CDR3 has 18 amino acids. Germline V gene sequence: CDR1 SEHNR, CDR2 FQNEAQ (reference sequence). Unmatched junction bases numbered 16, after V lost 3 bases and J lost 7 bases. CDR3 sequence reads: CASSFLNKGQDMGGELFF. CDR3 nucleotide sequence: TGTGCCAGCAGCTTTCTTAACAAGGGACAGGACATGGGCGGGGAGCTGTTTTTT. Based on the CDR3 plus reference TRBV7-9 and TRBJ2-2, the full variable domain is DTGVSQNPRHKITKRGQNVTFRCDPISEHNRLYWYRQTLGQGPEFLTYFQNEAQLEKSRLLSDRFSAERPKGSFSTLEIQRTEQGDSAMYLCASSFLNKGQDMGGELFFGEGSRLTVL.

This clone was recorded a few times. The chain is built from TRBV20-1 and TRBJ2-5; 10 bases line up with TRBD2. The V and J ends lost 3 bases and 5 bases, in that order; junction bases with no gene match: 18. Looked up from germline, CDR1 is DFQATT and CDR2 is SNEGSKA (reference sequence). The CDR3 is made up of 18 amino acids. In nucleotides, the CDR3 is TGCAGTGCTAGTCCCCTCAGGCAGTCTAGCGGGAGCGGGGAGACCCAGTACTTC. This sequence encodes CSASPLRQSSGSGETQYF.

In this sample, this clone turned up once. The V gene is TRBV27, the J gene TRBJ1-4; tentatively, D is TRBD1 (6 bases). This CDR3 has 16 amino acids. The V end was cut by 0 bases, the J end by 8 bases, with 16 bases between. Germline V lookup: CDR1 MNHEY, CDR2 SMNVEV (reference sequence). The CDR3 DNA follows: TGTGCCAGCAGTTTATCAGGGGGGGGCCCAGGGGAAAAACTGTTTTTT. Translation gives CASSLSGGGPGEKLFF.

The chain is built from TRBV5-1 and TRBJ2-3; 8 bases map to TRBD1. The germline CDR1 and CDR2 sequences are SGHRS and YFSETQ. This CDR3 region has 14 residues. The V gene end was trimmed by 4 bases and the J gene end by 4 bases; junction bases not matched to a gene: 5. This CDR3 reads CASSPGQASDTQYF. The DNA of the CDR3 is TGCGCCAGCAGCCCGGGACAGGCGTCAGATACGCAGTATTTT.

V usage is TRBV19 and J usage is TRBJ2-2; the match to TRBD1 covers 9 bases. Germline lookup yields CDR1 LNHDA and CDR2 SQIVND (reference sequence). The J segment lost 4 bases and the V segment lost 10 bases, leaving 10 bases of the junction unmatched. The CDR3 sequence is 15 residues long. DNA for the CDR3: TGTGCCATTAGGGACAGGGTTCTAGGCACCGGGGAGCTGTTTTTT. Translation: CAIRDRVLGTGELFF.

The V and J genes are TRBV28 and TRBJ2-1; D may be TRBD1 (6 bases). This CDR3 has 11 residues. Deletions cut 4 bases from V and 12 bases from J, with 10 bases between. Germline assignment: CDR1 MDHEN and CDR2 SYDVKM. CDR3 in DNA: TGTGCCAGCAGTTCGCTCAGGGGGCAGTTCTTC. It is translated as CASSSLRGQFF.

J is TRBJ2-4 and V is TRBV28; D may be TRBD2 (6 bases). V dropped 1 base and J dropped 0 bases, with 10 bases sitting between them. The CDR3 loop spans 16 amino acids. Germline assignment: CDR1 MDHEN and CDR2 SYDVKM. For the CDR3, the DNA is TGTGCCAGCAGTTTATCCGGGAGTCTAGCCAAAAACATTCAGTACTTC. It codes for CASSLSGSLAKNIQYF.

The chain employs TRBV12-3 or TRBV12-4 and TRBJ2-1; possibly TRBD2 for D (5 bases). Trimming stripped 6 bases from V and 3 bases from J, with 9 bases between. The CDR3 is made up of 13 amino acids. This CDR3 is CASRGDYYNEQFF. In DNA, the CDR3 is TGTGCCAGCAGGGGCGACTACTACAATGAGCAGTTCTTC.

A single count supports this clone. The V call is TRBV2, the J call TRBJ1-1; weak D call: TRBD1 (5 bases). Germline V gene data show CDR1 as SNHLY and CDR2 as FYNNEI. Between the trimmed V and J ends, which lost 7 bases and 0 bases, there was a span of 12 bases. This CDR3 comprises 14 residues. CDR3 region: CASTWGGLNTEAFF. In nucleotides, the CDR3 is TGTGCCAGCACCTGGGGGGGTTTGAACACTGAAGCTTTCTTT.

The chain employs TRBV10-3 and TRBJ2-2; tentative D call: TRBD1 (7 bases). Germline assignment: CDR1 ENHRY and CDR2 SYGVKD. V was pared by 5 bases and J by 3 bases, with 25 bases between. CDR3 length: 19 amino acids. The CDR3 sequence is CAISREGGGHVGDTGELFF. The CDR3 nucleotides are TGTGCCATCAGTCGGGAAGGAGGGGGCCACGTAGGAGACACCGGGGAGCTGTTTTTT.

Here the CDR3 DNA reads TGTGCCAGCAGCCAAGGGGCAGGGGGCACGAGTGAAAAACTGTTTTTT. Amino acids: CASSQGAGGTSEKLFF. V and J are TRBV3-1 (or the pseudogene TRBV3-2) and TRBJ1-4; 8 bases map to TRBD1. The CDR3 length is 16 residues. CDR1 and CDR2 from the germline V gene are LGHDT and YNNKEL (reference sequence). J was trimmed by 7 bases and V by 1 base; bases with no gene match: 8.

This chain joins TRBV6-2 or TRBV6-3 and TRBJ2-1, with D perhaps TRBD2 (6 bases). CDR1 is MNHEY and CDR2 is SVGEGT in the germline V gene. The CDR3 contains 16 residues. V was cut by 3 bases and J by 2 bases, with 14 bases left in between. This chain's CDR3 is CASSYAAGRAYNEQFF. Here the CDR3 DNA reads TGTGCCAGCAGTTATGCGGCGGGAAGGGCCTACAATGAGCAGTTCTTC.

The chain employs TRBV2 and TRBJ2-1, with no clear D. With 6 bases removed from V and 3 bases from J, the gap between germline ends came to 9 bases. CDR1 is SNHLY and CDR2 is FYNNEI in the germline V gene. CDR3 size: 13 residues. The CDR3 sequence is CASRVQLYNEQFF. CDR3 nucleotide sequence: TGTGCCAGCAGAGTTCAACTCTACAATGAGCAGTTCTTC. The variable domain in full, completed from reference TRBV2 and TRBJ2-1, reads EPEVTQTPSHQVTQMGQEVILRCVPISNHLYFYWYRQILGQKVEFLVSFYNNEISEKSEIFDDQFSVERPDGSNFTLKIRSTKLEDSAMYFCASRVQLYNEQFFGPGTRLTVL.

The chain joins TRBV19 to TRBJ1-1; D gene ambiguous. CDR1 and CDR2 (germline): LNHDA, SQIVND (reference sequence). The CDR3 consists of 13 residues. Trimming stripped 6 bases from V and 2 bases from J, with 10 bases between. CDR3 DNA: TGTGCCAGTAGGATGACGGGAAACACTGAAGCTTTCTTT. It yields the protein CASRMTGNTEAFF.

This chain connects TRBV6-6 to TRBJ2-7, with 9 positions matching TRBD1. This CDR3 is built from 17 residues. J was trimmed by 3 bases and V by 7 bases; bases with no gene match: 16. Germline CDR1 MNHNY, CDR2 SVGAGI (reference sequence). In nucleotides, the CDR3 is TGTGCCAGCACTCGGGACAGGGACAATTCAGGGATCTACGAGCAGTACTTC. This codes for CASTRDRDNSGIYEQYF.

CDR3 loop: CASSPLAGSAYEQYF. The CDR3 DNA follows: TGTGCCAGCAGTCCCCTAGCGGGGTCGGCCTACGAGCAGTACTTC. The chain has TRBV6-2 or TRBV6-3 and TRBJ2-7, with TRBD2 matching 9 bases. The CDR3 loop spans 15 amino acids. Germline V CDR1 and CDR2: MNHEY, SVGEGT. V was clipped by 5 bases and J by 2 bases; unmatched bases: 7.

The V call is TRBV28, the J call TRBJ2-1; the match to TRBD2 covers 8 bases. V dropped 5 bases and J dropped 6; count of bases not matched to a gene: 9. The CDR3 covers 15 residues. Germline V gene data show CDR1 as MDHEN and CDR2 as SYDVKM. The DNA of the CDR3 is TGTGCCAGCAGTCCCCCGAGGGCGGGAGGCAATGAGCAGTTCTTC. Encoded protein: CASSPPRAGGNEQFF.

This chain joins TRBV5-1 and TRBJ2-2, with TRBD2 identical over 8 bases. Germline lookup yields CDR1 SGHRS and CDR2 YFSETQ. The CDR3 is 15 residues long. The V gene end was trimmed by 6 bases and the J gene end by 5 bases; junction bases not matched to a gene: 9. In nucleotides, the CDR3 is TGCGCCAGCATGGCAAGCGGGAGCCTTACCGGGGAGCTGTTTTTT. Residues: CASMASGSLTGELFF.

The genes are TRBV7-9 and TRBJ1-4; TRBD1 aligns across 9 bases. Germline CDR1 and CDR2: SEHNR and FQNEAQ (reference sequence). The CDR3 loop spans 14 amino acids. Trimming at V came to 5 bases and at J to 6 bases, leaving 4 bases not matched to a gene. CDR3 DNA: TGTGCCAGCAGCCCGGGACAGGGTCATGAAAAACTGTTTTTT. Amino acid sequence: CASSPGQGHEKLFF.

The V and J genes are TRBV19 and TRBJ1-4; maybe TRBD1 (6 bases). The CDR3 has 18 amino acids. CDR1 and CDR2 (germline): LNHDA, SQIVND (reference sequence). Between the trimmed V and J ends, which lost 3 bases and 0 bases, there was a span of 17 bases. This CDR3 reads CASSILAGDGATNEKLFF. The CDR3, as DNA: TGTGCCAGTAGTATCTTGGCAGGGGACGGGGCAACTAATGAAAAACTGTTTTTT.

The chain couples TRBV5-4 to TRBJ1-4, with 7 bases aligning to TRBD1. J gave up 2 bases and V 4 bases, and 5 bases lay outside the gene matches. Germline V gives CDR1 SGHNT, CDR2 YYREEE (reference sequence). The CDR3 covers 15 residues. The CDR3 nucleotides read TGTGCCAGCAGCCGTAGACAGGGCACTAATGAAAAACTGTTTTTT. Its protein product is CASSRRQGTNEKLFF. Supplemented by reference TRBV5-4 and TRBJ1-4, the full variable domain reads ETGVTQSPTHLIKTRGQQVTLRCSSQSGHNTVSWYQQALGQGPQFIFQYYREEENGRGNFPPRFSGLQFPNYSSELNVNALELDDSALYLCASSRRQGTNEKLFFGSGTQLSVL.